The T cell receptor beta chain under discussion was sequenced for a study of technical replicates of blood from a handful of donors. Sequencing used immunoSEQ multiplex PCR; TCRdb keeps in-frame clones, though not all of them. The sample has about 15,000 clones; roughly 91% are singletons. Germline V gene lookup returns CDR1 SGHRS and CDR2 YFSETQ. V lost 0 bases and J lost 0, with 4 bases in between. This CDR3 is built from 14 residues. The source of this sequence is a human donor in good health. Source material: PBMCs. J is TRBJ1-3 and V is TRBV5-1; no reliable D call. The CDR3 nucleotides read TGCGCCAGCAGCTTGGTCAGCTCTGGAAACACCATATATTTT. It yields the protein CASSLVSSGNTIYF.